Described below is a single TCR beta chain sequence and its context. The data derive from a study of blood T cell repertoires in COVID-19. As for the study in general: The United States, Italy and Spain were the sources of the acute and convalescent COVID-19 samples.

Per the germline V gene, CDR1 is MDHEN and CDR2 is SYDVKM. The CDR3 runs 13 residues. J was trimmed by 4 bases and V by 5 bases; bases with no gene match: 3. Authors' processing steps: Amplification with reference gene primers provided the estimates of nucleated cell counts. Repertoires were generated with immunoSEQ multiplex PCR, while TCRdb's copy carries only in-frame clones and drops some. V, J and clone size are those of that table, while D and trimming were read from the DNA. The sample contains around 75,000 clones, about 84% of which appear only once. Seattle's enrolled individuals joined amid active infection and were then monitored longitudinally.

The V call is TRBV28, the J call TRBJ2-3, with 7 bases identical to TRBD1. The origin of this receptor is a man aged 50-59 years with COVID-19, enrolled during active disease. The sequenced sample was peripheral blood. The CDR3 sequence is CASSPGQPDTQYF. The CDR3, as DNA: TGTGCCAGCAGTCCGGGACAGCCAGATACGCAGTATTTT.